This T cell receptor beta chain was sequenced for a study of beta chain features in type 1 diabetes (dated by TCRdb to the late 2010s). With respect to the entire study: Patients and healthy donors did not differ in mean age, gender distribution, total cell number or subset yield. Regulatory and stem cell-like memory subsets were obtained from only 8 patients and roughly eight healthy donors, while naive and central memory subsets were obtained from all 28 donors. A total of about 100,000,000 sorted cells were examined across all samples, and RNA yield correlated strongly with the number of cells per subset. The study compared the TCRB repertoires of sorted circulating CD4+ T cell subsets in recently diagnosed type 1 diabetes patients with those in matched healthy donors. Study-level results and caveats: Only small numbers of individuals were included in the HLA sub-analyses, which left unresolved whether HLA type had any influence on TCRB rearrangement. Shorter templates might have been favored by PCR, but patient and control samples were amplified and corrected together, so both groups would have been affected equally by any skew. Sequencing cDNA rather than genomic DNA could over-represent highly expressing activated cells, although activation and CD3 levels did not differ between groups. At VDJ recombination sites, type 1 diabetes patients had fewer insertions and more deleted nucleotides, which implies abnormalities in thymic rearrangement. Naive, central memory and regulatory TCRB repertoires appeared to be more similar among patients than among healthy donors. A moderate but significant shortening of TCRB CDR3 length was observed in type 1 diabetes patients in all four CD4+ subsets.

The CDR3, cysteine through phenylalanine, is 19 amino acids long. The only DNA kept is the CDR3, 57 bases in frame from the first base. V lost 0 bases and J lost 7 bases, and the count of bases not matched to a germline gene is 11. The germline V gene provides CDR1 LGHNA and CDR2 YSLEER. Each donor gave one peripheral blood draw, averaging about 100 mL, which was collected into heparinised tubes. A BD FACSAria II and a panel including CD45RO, CCR7, CD25, CD127, CD95 and CD27 were used to sort naive, central memory, regulatory and stem cell-like memory CD4+ T cells. Every sorted population had a purity above 98%. PBMCs were isolated right away by Lymphoprep density gradient centrifugation and were stained directly, without culture. So that batch effects would be minimized, each experiment stained and sorted samples in pairs, pairing one healthy donor with one patient. The table lists this clone with a few counts. Its antigen has not been determined. There are no base qualities to consult, and no much larger clone falls within one base.

The entire amount of isolated RNA was reverse transcribed using the High Capacity cDNA Reverse Transcription Kit, so the sequenced TCRB transcripts were expressed ones. Deep immunoSEQ sequencing was applied to naive, central memory and regulatory T cell samples, giving an average of around 3.8 million total reads per sample. After sorted cells were lysed in RLT buffer, RNA was extracted with DNase-treated RNeasy Micro or Mini kits, with the choice depending on cell number. Each cell subset was processed on its own to prevent cross-contamination, while patient and healthy donor samples were processed together. TCRB sequences were amplified from cDNA with the immunoSEQ multiplex PCR, producing 87-bp fragments spanning the CDR3 region. Sequencing of the amplicons was done on the Illumina HiSeq platform. In the paper's pipeline: Synthetic template baselines were used to correct PCR bias computationally, reads within Hamming distance 2 were collapsed, and singletons that could not be merged were discarded. Reads were aligned against IMGT so that V, D and J genes, CDR3 length and insertions or deletions at six rearrangement sites could be assigned. Within each subset, clonotype counts were normalized to sorted cell number, and only after that were true diversity and Gini coefficients computed with the tcR R package. The overlap coefficient, calculated on TCRB nucleotide sequences, was used to quantify repertoire sharing. Out-of-frame TCRB sequences from naive cells were analyzed as a proxy for the pre-selection repertoire. TCRdb obtained this table from immuneACCESS and retained in-frame rearrangements with V and J assigned. These tables miss some clones; where compared with another copy, unresolved V genes account for less than half of the shortfall, and the remainder is unexplained. V and J calls and clone size are those listed in that table; D and trimming were worked out from the DNA. This sample lists approximately 470,000 clones; about 29% were detected once. The ten largest clonotypes hold more than 0.055% of the sample.

In this chain, TRBV4-3 is recombined with TRBJ2-1; TRBD2 lines up with 14 middle nucleotides. Sequenced material: naive CD4+ T cells from blood. The sample's cell subset or site, from its label and the paper: true naive CD4+ T cells. This sequence originates from a man aged 18 to 29 in good health. The DNA sequence is TGCGCCAGCAGCCAAGATCTCGTGGGGACTAGCGGGAGCCGGAATGAGCAGTTCTTC. Translated, this is CASSQDLVGTSGSRNEQFF.